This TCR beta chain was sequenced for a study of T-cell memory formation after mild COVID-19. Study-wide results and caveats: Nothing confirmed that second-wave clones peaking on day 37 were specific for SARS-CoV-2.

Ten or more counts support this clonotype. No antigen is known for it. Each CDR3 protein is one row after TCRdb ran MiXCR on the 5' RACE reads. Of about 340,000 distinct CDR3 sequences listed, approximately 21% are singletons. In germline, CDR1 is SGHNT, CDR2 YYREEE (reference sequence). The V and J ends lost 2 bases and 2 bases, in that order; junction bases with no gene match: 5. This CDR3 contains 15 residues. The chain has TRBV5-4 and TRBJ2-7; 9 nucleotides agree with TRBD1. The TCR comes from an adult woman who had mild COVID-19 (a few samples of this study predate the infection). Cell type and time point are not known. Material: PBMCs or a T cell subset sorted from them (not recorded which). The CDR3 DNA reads TGTGCCAGCAGCTTTGGGGACAGGGAGGCCTACGAGCAGTACTTC. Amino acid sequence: CASSFGDREAYEQYF.